The rows below give T cell receptor beta chains drawn from one sample of a study of cytomegalovirus exposure and HLA in healthy donors. The assay was immunoSEQ multiplex PCR, and TCRdb's table has in-frame clones only and misses some. The sample lists approximately 280,000 clones, around 85% occurring once. Sample: PBMCs. All receptors derive from a woman younger than 30 in good health and CMV-seronegative. Each CDR3 is given with its conserved first and last residue.

>TRBJ1-5|TRBV4-3
CASSQDYRGLNQPQHF
>TRBJ1-3|TRBV5-1
CASSLGQGGNTIYF
>TRBJ1-6|TRBV6-7
CASSYSSRGSLHF
>TRBJ2-5|TRBV11-2
CASSPWGGEETQYF
>TRBJ2-7|TRBV10-3
CAISESGQISYEQYF
>TRBJ2-1|TRBV29-1
CSVQPGTGSYNEQFF
>TRBJ1-2|TRBV19
CASNKLTGYGYTF
>TRBJ1-5|TRBV7-6
CASSLEAGMKNQPQHF
>TRBJ2-1|TRBV7-2
CASSPYLYNEQFF
>TRBJ1-2|TRBV25-1
CATPWGDNYGYTF
>TRBJ2-7|TRBV10-2
CASTPIQGETSGKGYEQYF
>TRBJ1-1|TRBV6-6
CASSPRGGEAFF
>TRBJ2-5|TRBV5-4
CASSSNSGNQETQYF
>TRBJ1-6|TRBV9
CASSAEGVGGYNSPLHF
>TRBJ2-3|TRBV7-9
CASSQRHARNTDTQYF
>TRBJ1-5|TRBV5-1
CASSLNTNQPQHF
>TRBJ1-4|TRBV15
CATNPNRAGNEKLFF
>TRBJ2-7|TRBV2
CASSEGRRTGEQYF
>TRBJ1-1|TRBV7-8
CASSLQGFTEAFF
>TRBJ2-2|TRBV21-1
CASSNLDREGGELFF